This T cell receptor beta chain stems from a study of blood T cell repertoires in COVID-19 (dated by TCRdb to about 2020). About the investigation overall: Samples from collaborators originated in the United States, Italy and Spain and spanned both the acute and convalescent phases of COVID-19. The material from the prospective study consisted of cDNA or gDNA derived from T cells, B-cell-depleted T cells, or PBMCs. Deeply sampled blood TCRbeta repertoires from subjects exposed to, actively infected with, or recovered from COVID-19 were included in the dataset. The repertoires were released in a freely available public database meant as a resource for research on the immune response to SARS-CoV-2. The samples were drawn from the first 160 participants of the ongoing ImmuneRACE study and from roughly 1,300 subjects provided by 6 global collaborators. Nearly every sample came with metadata listing a de-identified subject ID, COVID-19 status, age in years and sex. Where HLA class I and class II types were available, the types were taken from metadata supplied by the sample provider, not from assay-based typing.

Including the terminal cysteine and phenylalanine, the CDR3 comprises 16 residues. The only DNA kept is the CDR3, 48 bases in frame from the first base. The germline V gene (reference sequence) sets CDR1 to LNHDA and CDR2 to SQIVND. V and J are trimmed by 4 bases and 0 bases, and the gene matches miss 4 bases of the junction. Remarks on this clone: Its antigen target is currently unknown. It has no much larger one-base neighbor in the sample; base qualities were not kept.

Each collaborating institution followed its own protocols to collect whole blood in K2EDTA tubes. For TCRbeta analysis, collaborators shipped samples as frozen whole blood, isolated PBMCs, or DNA extracted from either of those sample types. TCRbeta CDR3 regions were amplified from genomic DNA using the immunoSEQ Assay, a bias-controlled multiplex PCR. Regarding the original processing steps: The number of nucleated cells in each sample was estimated by amplification of reference gene primers within the assay. To quantify the absolute abundance of each unique TCRbeta CDR3 rearrangement, sequence reads were collapsed and filtered. For each sample, productive Simpson clonality was calculated by taking the square root of Simpson's diversity index across productive rearrangements. TCRdb limited this immuneACCESS table to in-frame rearrangements with V and J called. A share of clones is missing; checked studies link under half to unresolved V genes, and the rest is unexplained. V, J and clone size derive from that table, while D and trimming were established from the DNA sequence. The sample table contains more than 90,000 clones; only one count was recorded for less than 85% of them. Over 35% of the sample is taken by the ten largest.

The study at large found these results: Clinical and demographic metadata were provided uncurated, with the amount varying by source and participant.

The TCR comes from a man aged 80 or over with acute or convalescent COVID-19. Sequencing was carried out using peripheral blood. Recombination connected TRBV19 to TRBJ1-2; 11 bases in the middle match TRBD1. Here is the DNA: TGTGCCAGTAGTAGGAAGGGACAGGGGGCTAACTATGGCTACACCTTC. This is translated as CASSRKGQGANYGYTF.